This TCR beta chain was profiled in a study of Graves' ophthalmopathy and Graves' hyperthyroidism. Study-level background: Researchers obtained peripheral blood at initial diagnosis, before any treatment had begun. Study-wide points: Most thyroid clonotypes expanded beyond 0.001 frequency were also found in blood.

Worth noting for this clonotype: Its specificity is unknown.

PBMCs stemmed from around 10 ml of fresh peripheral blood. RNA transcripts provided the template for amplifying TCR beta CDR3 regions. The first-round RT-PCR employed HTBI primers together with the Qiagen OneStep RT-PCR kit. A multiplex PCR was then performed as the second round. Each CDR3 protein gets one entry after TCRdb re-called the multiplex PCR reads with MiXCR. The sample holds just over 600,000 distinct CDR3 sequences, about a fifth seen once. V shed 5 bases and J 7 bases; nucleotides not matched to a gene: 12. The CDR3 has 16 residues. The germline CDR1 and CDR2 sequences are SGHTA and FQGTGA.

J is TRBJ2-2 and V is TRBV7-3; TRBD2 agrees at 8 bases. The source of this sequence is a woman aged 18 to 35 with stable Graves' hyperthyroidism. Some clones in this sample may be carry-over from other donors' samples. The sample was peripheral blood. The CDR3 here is CASSPLAGGAFGELFF. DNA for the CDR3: TGTGCCAGCAGCCCCCTTGCGGGGGGCGCTTTCGGGGAGCTGTTTTTT.